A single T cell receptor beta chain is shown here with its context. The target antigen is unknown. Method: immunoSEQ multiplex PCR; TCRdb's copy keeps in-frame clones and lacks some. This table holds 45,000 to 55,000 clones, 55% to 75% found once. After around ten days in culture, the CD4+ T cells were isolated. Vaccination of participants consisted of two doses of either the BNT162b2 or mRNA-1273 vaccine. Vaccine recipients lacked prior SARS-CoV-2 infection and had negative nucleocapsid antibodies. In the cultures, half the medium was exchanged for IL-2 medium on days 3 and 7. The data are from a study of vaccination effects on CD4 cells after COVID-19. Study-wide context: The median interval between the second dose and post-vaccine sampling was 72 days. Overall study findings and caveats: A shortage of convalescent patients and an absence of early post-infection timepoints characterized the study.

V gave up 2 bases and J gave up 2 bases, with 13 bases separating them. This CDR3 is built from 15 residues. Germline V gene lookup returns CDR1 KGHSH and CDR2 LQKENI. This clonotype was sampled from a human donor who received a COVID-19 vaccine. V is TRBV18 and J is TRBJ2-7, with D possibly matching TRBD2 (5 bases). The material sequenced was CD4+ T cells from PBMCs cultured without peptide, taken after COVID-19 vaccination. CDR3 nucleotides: TGTGCCAGCTCACCAAGAGGGCTGGATCCCTACGAGCAGTACTTC. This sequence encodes CASSPRGLDPYEQYF.